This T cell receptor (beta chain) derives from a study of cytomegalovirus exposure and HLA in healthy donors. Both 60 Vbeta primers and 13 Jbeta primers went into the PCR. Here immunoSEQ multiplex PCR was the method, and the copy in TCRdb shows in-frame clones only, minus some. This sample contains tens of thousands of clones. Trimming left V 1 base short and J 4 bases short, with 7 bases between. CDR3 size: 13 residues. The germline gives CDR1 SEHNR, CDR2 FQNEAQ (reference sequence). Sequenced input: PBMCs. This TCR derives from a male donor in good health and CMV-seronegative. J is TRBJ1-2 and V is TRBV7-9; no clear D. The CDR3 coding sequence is TGTGCCAGCAGCTTAGGTAGGAGCTATGGCTACACCTTC. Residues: CASSLGRSYGYTF.